One sample yielded the 11 T cell receptor beta chains listed below, sequenced in a study of blood T cell repertoires in COVID-19. Sequencing used immunoSEQ multiplex PCR; TCRdb keeps in-frame clones, though not all of them. The table has some 120,000 clones, roughly four fifths seen once. Sequencing input: peripheral blood. The receptors here all came from a human donor in a cohort sampled during active COVID-19.

This chain joins TRBV11-2 and TRBJ1-1; 7 bases agree with TRBD1. The germline CDR1 and CDR2 sequences are SGHAT and FQNNGV. V shed 1 base and J 3 bases; nucleotides not matched to a gene: 14. The length of the CDR3 is 18 residues. The CDR3 region has the DNA TGTGCCAGCAGCTTAGTGGGTCGACAGGGATATAGCGACACTGAAGCTTTCTTT. It translates to CASSLVGRQGYSDTEAFF.

The J gene is TRBJ1-5, the V gene TRBV19, with D maybe TRBD1 (6 bases). The germline gives CDR1 LNHDA, CDR2 SQIVND (reference sequence). The CDR3 totals 15 residues. V shed 3 bases and J shed 6 bases, with 15 bases lying between them. Here the CDR3 DNA reads TGTGCCAGTAGTATTTCGGGGGGCGCGGGTCAGCCCCAGCATTTT. Protein: CASSISGGAGQPQHF.

The CDR3 reads CASSFDRDMNTEAFF. CDR3 bases: TGCGCCAGCAGCTTTGACAGGGACATGAACACTGAAGCTTTCTTT. The chain has TRBV5-1 and TRBJ1-1, with 7 bases identical to TRBD1. The germline CDR1 and CDR2 sequences are SGHRS and YFSETQ. J was trimmed by 0 bases and V by 2 bases; bases with no gene match: 4. This CDR3 contains 15 residues.

This rearrangement joins TRBV10-3 to TRBJ2-5; TRBD1 might be the D (6 bases). CDR1 and CDR2 (germline): ENHRY, SYGVKD. The germline V and J ends were trimmed by 0 bases and 5 bases, with 16 bases remaining between them. This CDR3 is 16 amino acids long. CDR3 DNA: TGTGCCATCAGTGAGTCGTGGCAGGGGAGTAAGGAGACCCAGTACTTC. Its translation is CAISESWQGSKETQYF.

The chain links TRBV3-1 (or the pseudogene TRBV3-2) to TRBJ1-2; D is ambiguous. V was clipped by 1 base and J by 4 bases, with 13 bases between them. The CDR3 loop spans 15 amino acids. Germline-derived CDR1 and CDR2 are LGHDT and YNNKEL (reference sequence). Here the CDR3 DNA reads TGTGCCAGCAGCCAAGGGGCAGGTCCACTCTATGGCTACACCTTC. This codes for CASSQGAGPLYGYTF.

This chain links TRBV6-5 with TRBJ2-5, with 8 bases matching TRBD1. The CDR3 length is 15 residues. The V gene end was trimmed by 5 bases and the J gene end by 4 bases; junction bases not matched to a gene: 9. Germline V CDR1 and CDR2: MNHEY, SVGAGI. The CDR3, as DNA: TGTGCCAGCAGTCAAAGGACAGGGTGGGGAGAGACCCAGTACTTC. The encoded protein is CASSQRTGWGETQYF.

The chain links TRBV18 to TRBJ1-5; 9 nucleotides agree with TRBD1. J gave up 7 bases and V 3 bases, and 7 bases lay outside the gene matches. The CDR3 is 15 amino acids. Germline CDR1 is KGHSH and CDR2 is LQKENI. CDR3 region: CASSPNRDRVQPQHF. The DNA of the CDR3 is TGTGCCAGCTCACCTAACCGGGACAGGGTCCAGCCCCAGCATTTT.

This sequence joins TRBV7-2 and TRBJ2-7; 10 bases align to TRBD1. The CDR3 has 15 residues. J was trimmed by 5 bases and V by 7 bases; bases with no gene match: 11. Per the germline V gene, CDR1 is SGHTA and CDR2 is FQGNSA. The CDR3 region is CASTLRPGTGDEQYF. The DNA of the CDR3 is TGTGCCAGCACCCTTAGGCCCGGGACAGGGGACGAGCAGTACTTC.

This sequence joins TRBV6-5 and TRBJ1-6; TRBD1 aligns across 9 bases. The CDR3 covers 14 residues. Losses at the gene ends were 6 bases for V and 4 bases for J; bases not matched to a gene: 1. Germline CDR1 reads MNHEY; CDR2 reads SVGAGI. The CDR3: CASRTGGYNSPLHF. The CDR3 bases are TGTGCCAGCAGGACAGGGGGGTATAATTCACCCCTCCACTTT.

J is TRBJ2-1 and V is TRBV9, with D perhaps matching TRBD2 (5 bases). Trimming stripped 0 bases from V and 2 bases from J, with 12 bases between. This CDR3 contains 16 residues. Per the germline V gene, CDR1 is SGDLS and CDR2 is YYNGEE. In nucleotides, the CDR3 is TGTGCCAGCAGCGTAGGGGGTGGAGGTACCTACAATGAGCAGTTCTTC. It encodes CASSVGGGGTYNEQFF.

The chain combines TRBV29-1 with TRBJ2-7; 9 bases agree with TRBD1. The CDR3 is made up of 13 amino acids. Germline CDR1 is SQVTM and CDR2 is ANQGSEA. The J segment lost 2 bases and the V segment lost 4 bases, leaving 3 bases of the junction unmatched. CDR3: CSVGQGVAYEQYF. Written as DNA, the CDR3 is TGCAGCGTTGGACAGGGGGTAGCCTACGAGCAGTACTTC.